This TCR beta chain was profiled in a study of regulatory T cells in long-lasting Graves disease (dated by TCRdb to about 2021). As for the study more broadly: Persistent Graves' disease meant more than 5 years of antithyroid drug treatment with TSH receptor autoantibodies that stayed positive. Patients with persistent Graves' disease were compared with patients with newly diagnosed Graves' disease using TCR sequencing and RNA sequencing of peripheral blood. The study took place in China and was registered as a clinical trial. TCR sequencing covered some 13 persistent and around 20 newly diagnosed Graves' disease patients, about 35 samples in total. Antithyroid drugs had been taken for about 10.3 years on average by persistent Graves' disease patients in the clinical cohort.

On the study overall, not on this receptor specifically: Persistent disease showed preferential use of TRBV28, TRBJ1-2 and TRBJ2-5, whereas newly diagnosed disease favored TRBV20-1 and TRBJ2-1. Compared with newly diagnosed patients, persistent Graves' disease patients had lower TCR Shannon entropy and fewer highly expanded clones, which suggests clonal expansion. More public clonotypes were shared among persistent patients (approximately 3,000) than among newly diagnosed patients (under 1,000). Sequencing and analysis were restricted to the TCR beta chain. The authors acknowledged the small sample size as a limitation that may reduce accuracy. The study examined only peripheral blood because the primary lesion, thyroid tissue, could not be accessed.

The protocol used for the library was multiplex PCR. Sequencing used an Illumina HiSeq 4000. CDR3 regions were amplified by Arm-PCR with iRepertoire HTBI primers to construct TCR beta libraries. Before sequencing, the PCR products underwent gel purification. Per the authors' processing: Gene usage analysis of CDR3 amino acid clonotypes relied on the 60 or so TRBV and fewer than 15 TRBJ segments identified across samples. Filtered high-quality paired reads were merged into contigs using COPE and FqMerger. BLAST was used to align contigs to IMGT TRBV, TRBD and TRBJ reference genes, with CDR3 defined following IMGT. Any clonotype with a frequency above 0.1% was classified as a highly expanded clone. Shannon entropy served as the measure of repertoire diversity, while the Gini coefficient captured V-J evenness. A clonotype found in more than one individual was treated as public. The public reads were reanalyzed by TCRdb: fastp trimming at Q25, MiXCR alignment, in-frame beta chains only. Records with the same CDR3 protein are collapsed into one entry carrying the most frequent genes and DNA. Clone size and V and J calls follow TCRdb, not the original study. Present in this sample are about 420,000 distinct CDR3 sequences, about a quarter of which were seen just once. Together, the top ten hold roughly 28% of the sample.

This clonotype was detected only a few times. It has no known antigen specificity. No base quality information exists; no much larger clone differs at one position. According to the germline V gene, CDR1 reads MNHNS and CDR2 reads SASEGT. Reading from cysteine to phenylalanine, the CDR3 counts 13 amino acids. The kept DNA is CDR3 alone, 39 bases in frame from the first base. V and J lose 2 bases and 10 bases, and a span of 14 bases separates them. The time point label, as the study defines it: persistent/refractory GD, antithyroid drugs over 5 years with positive TRAb. For both TCR sequencing and RNA sequencing, RNA was extracted from PBMCs using TRIzol. Graves' disease was diagnosed according to American Thyroid Association guidelines. Patients were recruited from an endocrinology department in Xi'an, China. Each patient gave approximately 8.8 milliliters of peripheral blood, collected in an EDTA anticoagulant tube. Ficoll Paque Plus density gradient separation was used to isolate PBMCs, and no further T cell sorting was performed. RNA quality was checked with an Agilent 2100 Bioanalyzer and agarose gel, and concentration with a NanoDrop 2000.

The specimen was peripheral blood mononuclear cells (PBMCs), collected when the disease was refractory, from a patient treated with antithyroid drugs. This clonotype was sampled from a female donor with Graves disease. The chain links TRBV6-1 with TRBJ1-1; no D segment can be confidently identified. The DNA sequence follows: TGTGCCAGCAGTGAAATTAGCGCCGGAGGAGCTTTCTTT. This gives the protein CASSEISAGGAFF.